This T cell receptor beta chain derives from a study of T cells after posttransplantation cyclophosphamide. TCRdb's table, derived via immunoSEQ multiplex PCR, lists solely in-frame clones and lacks some. Recorded here are 10,000 to 15,000 clones, none singletons. The CDR3 loop spans 14 amino acids. V trimming: 7 bases; J trimming: 1 base; junction bases outside the gene matches: 3. Germline values: CDR1 SNHLY, CDR2 FYNNEI. At least ten counts were recorded for this clone. Sequencing was done on a sample of PBMCs. This chain uses TRBV2 with TRBJ2-5; TRBD1 matches 10 bases. The sequence came from a woman in her 40s in good health, CMV-negative, and a related stem cell transplant donor. CDR3: CASNRQGAQETQYF. The CDR3 nucleotides read TGTGCCAGCAATAGACAGGGGGCCCAAGAGACCCAGTACTTC.